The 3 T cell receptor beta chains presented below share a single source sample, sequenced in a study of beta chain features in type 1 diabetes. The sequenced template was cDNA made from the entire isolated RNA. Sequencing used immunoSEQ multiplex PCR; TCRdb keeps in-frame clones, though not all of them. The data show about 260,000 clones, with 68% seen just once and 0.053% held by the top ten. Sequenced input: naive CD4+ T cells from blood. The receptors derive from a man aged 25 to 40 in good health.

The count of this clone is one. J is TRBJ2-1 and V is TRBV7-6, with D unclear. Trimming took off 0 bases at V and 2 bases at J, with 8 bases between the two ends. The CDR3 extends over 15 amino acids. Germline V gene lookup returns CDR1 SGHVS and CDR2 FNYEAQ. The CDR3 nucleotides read TGTGCCAGCAGCTTAGCCTACTCCACCTACAATGAGCAGTTCTTC. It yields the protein CASSLAYSTYNEQFF.

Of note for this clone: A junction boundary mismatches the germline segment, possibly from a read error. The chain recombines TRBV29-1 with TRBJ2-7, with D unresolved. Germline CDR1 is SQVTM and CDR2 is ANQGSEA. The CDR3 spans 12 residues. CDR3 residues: CSVQEASYEQYF. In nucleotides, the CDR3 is TGCAGCGTTCAAGAGGCCTCCTACGAGCAGTACTTC.

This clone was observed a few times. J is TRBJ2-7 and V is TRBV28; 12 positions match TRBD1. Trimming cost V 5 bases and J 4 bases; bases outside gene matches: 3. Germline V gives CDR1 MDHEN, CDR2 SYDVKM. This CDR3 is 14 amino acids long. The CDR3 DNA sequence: TGTGCCAGCAGTGAGGGACAGGGGGCTTACGAGCAGTACTTC. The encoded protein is CASSEGQGAYEQYF.